Below, 15 T cell receptor beta chains from the same sample are listed, as sequenced in a study of CD8+ T cells in alopecia areata (dated by TCRdb to between 2018 and 2020). This specimen's time point label, interpreted: about 25 weeks on oral tofacitinib. What the treatment or condition label conveys for this sample: oral pan-JAK inhibitor, 5-10 mg twice daily. Libraries were made using the immunoSEQ multiplex PCR assay. RNA was extracted from all samples and reverse transcribed into cDNA, which served as template for TCR sequencing. Imported from immuneACCESS, the table was reduced by TCRdb to in-frame sequences with V and J called. These copies leave out some clones; in studies compared against another copy, an unresolved V gene accounts for under half, and the cause of the remainder is not known. For this sample the table gives fewer than 350,000 clones, of which more than 45% were detected only once. The ten largest clones add up to approximately 1.7% of the sample.

The starting material was CD4+ T cells sorted from blood, obtained at week 24, from a patient treated with tofacitinib. All receptors come from a human donor with alopecia areata.

This chain uses TRBV5-4 with TRBJ2-1, with D maybe TRBD2 (6 bases). Trimming stripped 1 base from V and 7 bases from J, with 12 bases between. From germline, CDR1 is SGHNT and CDR2 YYREEE (reference sequence). CDR3 length: 14 residues. The DNA of the CDR3 is TGTGCCAGCAGCTTGCAGGGCGGGGTTAATGAGCAGTTCTTC. It specifies CASSLQGGVNEQFF. The full variable domain, rest sourced from reference TRBV5-4 and TRBJ2-1, is ETGVTQSPTHLIKTRGQQVTLRCSSQSGHNTVSWYQQALGQGPQFIFQYYREEENGRGNFPPRFSGLQFPNYSSELNVNALELDDSALYLCASSLQGGVNEQFFGPGTRLTVL.

The rearrangement joins TRBV7-6 to TRBJ2-5; D might be TRBD1 (6 bases). Trimming stripped 2 bases from V and 4 bases from J, with 17 bases between. Germline-derived CDR1 and CDR2 are SGHVS and FNYEAQ. The CDR3 contains 16 residues. In nucleotides, the CDR3 is TGTGCCAGCAGCTTATTCCAGGGGACCAGGGGAGAGACCCAGTACTTC. Translating it yields CASSLFQGTRGETQYF. Filled out from reference TRBV7-6 and TRBJ2-5, the complete variable domain reads GAGVSQSPRYKVTKRGQDVALRCDPISGHVSLYWYRQALGQGPEFLTYFNYEAQQDKSGLPNDRFSAERPEGSISTLTIQRTEQRDSAMYRCASSLFQGTRGETQYFGPGTRLLVL.

V gene TRBV30 combines with J gene TRBJ1-1; D gene unclear. V lost 4 bases and J lost 7, with 16 bases in between. This CDR3 contains 13 residues. Germline lookup yields CDR1 GTSNPN and CDR2 SVGIG (reference sequence). The CDR3 bases are TGTGCCTGGACCAACGCCGTCACTGGTGAAGCTTTCTTT. Translated, it gives CAWTNAVTGEAFF.

The chain couples TRBV6-5 to TRBJ2-5, with D possibly matching TRBD1 (6 bases). The CDR3 is 15 residues long. V dropped 5 bases and J dropped 7 bases, with 20 bases sitting between them. From germline, CDR1 is MNHEY and CDR2 SVGAGI. The CDR3 nucleotides are TGTGCCAGCAGTAACCCATCAGGGGCAAGTGGGACCCAGTACTTC. Encoded protein: CASSNPSGASGTQYF.

The chain has TRBV10-3 and TRBJ1-5, with 7 bases that match TRBD1. The CDR3 loop spans 13 amino acids. The J segment lost 5 bases and the V segment lost 2 bases, leaving 0 bases of the junction unmatched. Germline V gives CDR1 ENHRY, CDR2 SYGVKD. The CDR3 DNA reads TGTGCCATCAGTGAGGACAGGGATCAGCCCCAGCATTTT. Its protein is CAISEDRDQPQHF.

This clone was observed a few times. V and J are TRBV23-1 and TRBJ2-5; 7 bases are a match to TRBD1. TRBV23-1 is known as an ORF, though its function is uncertain. CDR3 size: 16 residues. Trimming at V came to 6 bases and at J to 3 bases, leaving 13 bases not matched to a gene. CDR3 bases: TGCGCCAGCAGGGACAGGTTGGAAGGAGGTGAAGAGACCCAGTACTTC. Amino acids: CASRDRLEGGEETQYF.

This clone was detected a few times. The chain joins TRBV30 to TRBJ1-2, with D tentatively TRBD1 (6 bases). V was cut by 0 bases and J by 7 bases, with 18 bases left in between. Germline-derived CDR1 and CDR2 are GTSNPN and SVGIG (reference sequence). The CDR3 totals 15 residues. CDR3 in DNA: TGTGCCTGGAGTGTACTTCAGGGGACCAGATCTGGCTACACCTTC. Translating gives CAWSVLQGTRSGYTF.

This chain joins TRBV11-2 and TRBJ2-1, with TRBD2 matching 7 bases. The CDR3 has 14 amino acids. Germline lookup yields CDR1 SGHAT and CDR2 FQNNGV. The V segment lost 3 bases and the J segment 5 bases; nucleotides outside the gene matches: 4. This CDR3 is CASSLGGRDNEQFF. The DNA for the CDR3 is TGTGCCAGCAGCTTGGGGGGGAGAGACAATGAGCAGTTCTTC.

This clone was observed once. The gene calls are TRBV5-1 and TRBJ2-7; D gene unclear. This CDR3 spans 15 amino acids. Germline assignment: CDR1 SGHRS and CDR2 YFSETQ. V gave up 0 bases and J gave up 2 bases, with 12 bases separating them. For the CDR3, the DNA is TGCGCCAGCAGCTTGGGGTTTGAATTAACCTACGAGCAGTACTTC. Amino acid sequence: CASSLGFELTYEQYF.

As regards this clone: The sample has other DNA sequences that encode this CDR3 too. The rearrangement joins TRBV20-1 to TRBJ2-5; D not certain. This CDR3 spans 11 amino acids. Trimming removed 2 bases from V and 5 bases from J, with 6 bases in between. CDR1 and CDR2 (germline): DFQATT, SNEGSKA (reference sequence). CDR3 amino acids: CSARPRETQYF. The CDR3 DNA reads as TGCAGTGCTAGACCTCGGGAGACCCAGTACTTC.

This clone was counted only a few times. The chain joins TRBV5-4 to TRBJ1-1; D not certain. The CDR3 consists of 15 residues. Germline CDR1 is SGHNT and CDR2 is YYREEE (reference sequence). Trimming shortened V by 5 bases and J by 0 bases, and 14 bases separated the two germline ends. The chain's CDR3 is CASSPRGGLNTEAFF. DNA for the CDR3: TGTGCCAGCAGTCCGAGAGGAGGGTTGAACACTGAAGCTTTCTTT.

CDR3 loop: CASSQGPADGYTF. As DNA, the CDR3 is TGTGCCAGCAGTCAGGGGCCCGCGGATGGCTACACCTTC. The V and J genes are TRBV6-5 and TRBJ1-2, with a possible D match to TRBD1 (6 bases). V was clipped by 5 bases and J by 6 bases, with 13 bases between them. Germline CDR1 and CDR2: MNHEY and SVGAGI. CDR3 length: 13 amino acids.

The rearrangement uses TRBV9 and TRBJ2-7; D might be TRBD2 (6 bases). Per germline, CDR1 SGDLS and CDR2 YYNGEE. V dropped 2 bases and J dropped 5 bases, with 14 bases sitting between them. The CDR3 loop spans 14 amino acids. CDR3 DNA sequence: TGTGCCAGCAGCGTGGGAGGAAGGCTCGACGAGCAGTACTTC. Protein product: CASSVGGRLDEQYF.

This clone was picked up a small number of times. The rearrangement uses TRBV30 and TRBJ2-7; 10 positions agree with TRBD1. Germline V gene data show CDR1 as GTSNPN and CDR2 as SVGIG (reference sequence). The CDR3 has 13 residues. V was clipped by 2 bases and J by 5 bases; unmatched bases: 3. This chain's CDR3 is CAWSSGTGDEQYF. The CDR3 region has the DNA TGTGCCTGGAGTAGCGGGACAGGGGACGAGCAGTACTTC.

This sequence joins TRBV2 and TRBJ2-5; either TRBD1 or TRBD2 may fit D (5 bases each). The CDR3 extends over 13 amino acids. V was pared by 3 bases and J by 7 bases, with 12 bases between. Germline CDR1 reads SNHLY; CDR2 reads FYNNEI. The CDR3 here is CASSEGPHRTQYF. As DNA, the CDR3 is TGTGCCAGCAGTGAGGGACCCCACCGGACCCAGTACTTC.